The 27 T cell receptor beta chains below were found in one sample sequenced in a study of radiation and T cells in renal cell carcinoma. Time point denoted: baseline pretreatment blood. The treatment here: 15 Gy SBRT to primary tumor, nephrectomy 4 weeks later. Clones were read by immunoSEQ multiplex PCR, and TCRdb kept only the in-frame ones, dropping some. The table lists 150,000 or so clones, 88% of them singletons. The sequenced sample was blood, obtained from a patient whose treatment included radiotherapy and nephrectomy. The receptors come from a woman aged 45-60 years with renal cell carcinoma.

The chain links TRBV7-9 to TRBJ2-3; D remains ambiguous. V was cut by 5 bases and J by 9 bases, with 12 bases left in between. The germline CDR1 and CDR2 sequences are SEHNR and FQNEAQ (reference sequence). The CDR3 runs to 12 residues. The CDR3 protein is CASSQSGQTQYF. The CDR3 nucleotides are TGTGCCAGCAGCCAATCGGGTCAGACGCAGTATTTT.

The chain joins TRBV11-2 to TRBJ2-7, with D possibly TRBD1 on 5 matching bases. This CDR3 has 14 amino acids. The germline V and J ends were trimmed by 5 bases and 0 bases, with 11 bases remaining between them. Germline lookup yields CDR1 SGHAT and CDR2 FQNNGV. CDR3 region: CASSPTTASYEQYF. In nucleotides, the CDR3 is TGTGCCAGCAGCCCAACGACAGCCTCCTACGAGCAGTACTTC.

This chain joins TRBV5-1 and TRBJ1-3, with TRBD1 as a possible D gene (6 bases). V lost 0 bases and J 0 bases, leaving 13 bases between the germline ends. Germline V gene lookup returns CDR1 SGHRS and CDR2 YFSETQ. This CDR3 has 17 residues. Here the CDR3 reads CASSLVQGPSSGNTIYF. In nucleotides, the CDR3 is TGCGCCAGCAGCTTGGTCCAGGGGCCTAGCTCTGGAAACACCATATATTTT.

The genes are TRBV29-1 and TRBJ2-5, with a tentative D call TRBD2 (5 bases). There are 11 residues in the CDR3. Trimming took 3 bases from V and 11 from J, leaving 13 bases between them. Germline-derived CDR1 and CDR2 are SQVTM and ANQGSEA. The CDR3 DNA reads TGCAGCGTTGAGCTTCTGGGAGTGCAGTACTTC. It encodes CSVELLGVQYF.

The chain combines TRBV6-6 with TRBJ2-7; the match to TRBD2 covers 10 bases. The CDR3 spans 14 residues. J lost 3 bases, V lost 6 bases, and 5 bases had no gene match. CDR1 is MNHNY, CDR2 SVGAGI, per germline (reference sequence). The CDR3 spells CASSPGLAIYEQYF. The CDR3, as DNA: TGTGCCAGCAGCCCGGGACTAGCGATCTACGAGCAGTACTTC.

The chain is built from TRBV19 and TRBJ1-1, with a weak D call TRBD1 (5 bases). Germline assignment: CDR1 LNHDA and CDR2 SQIVND (reference sequence). This CDR3 contains 12 residues. Trimming stripped 8 bases from V and 2 bases from J, with 9 bases between. The CDR3 DNA reads as TGTGCCAGTTTCCAGGGAAACACTGAAGCTTTCTTT. It yields the protein CASFQGNTEAFF. Combining the CDR3 with reference TRBV19 and TRBJ1-1 gives the whole variable domain DGGITQSPKYLFRKEGQNVTLSCEQNLNHDAMYWYRQDPGQGLRLIYYSQIVNDFQKGDIAEGYSVSREKKESFPLTVTSAQKNPTAFYLCASFQGNTEAFFGQGTRLTVV.

V and J are TRBV19 and TRBJ2-1, with D maybe TRBD1 (6 bases). Germline CDR1 and CDR2: LNHDA and SQIVND (reference sequence). Between the trimmed V and J ends, which lost 9 bases and 5 bases, there was a span of 23 bases. The CDR3 loop spans 16 amino acids. Written as DNA, the CDR3 is TGTGCCAGCAGAATCAGCGGCAGGGGCGAAAACAATGAGCAGTTCTTC. Its protein product is CASRISGRGENNEQFF.

The chain combines TRBV13 with TRBJ2-7, with 9 bases lining up with TRBD1. J lost 2 bases, V lost 6 bases, and 2 bases had no gene match. Germline V gene data show CDR1 as PRHDT and CDR2 as FYEKMQ (reference sequence). This CDR3 contains 13 residues. The CDR3 region is CASSRDRAYEQYF. The CDR3 DNA reads TGTGCCAGCAGTCGGGACAGGGCCTACGAGCAGTACTTC.

The chain combines TRBV6-5 with TRBJ1-1, with D unresolved. Germline values: CDR1 MNHEY, CDR2 SVGAGI. The CDR3 sequence is 13 residues long. The ends were cut back, 2 bases at V and 1 base at J, with 5 bases in the middle. CDR3 amino acids: CASSYVENTEAFF. DNA for the CDR3: TGTGCCAGCAGTTACGTGGAGAACACTGAAGCTTTCTTT.

With regard to this clone: Since no conserved phenylalanine or tryptophan closes the CDR3, a read error is the likely cause. The chain has TRBV19 and TRBJ1-1; TRBD1 matches 8 bases. CDR3 length: 15 amino acids. V dropped 1 base and J dropped 1; count of bases not matched to a gene: 2. From germline, CDR1 is LNHDA and CDR2 SQIVND (reference sequence). The DNA of the CDR3 is TGTGCCAGTAGTATAGCGACAGGGGCGAACACTGAAGCTTTCCTT. Protein product: CASSIATGANTEAFL.

This clone was counted a single time. The chain uses TRBV5-1 and TRBJ1-2, with TRBD1 matching 10 bases. V shed 4 bases and J 8 bases; nucleotides not matched to a gene: 5. The V gene's germline CDR1 is SGHRS and CDR2 YFSETQ. This CDR3 region has 13 residues. The CDR3 loop reads CASSGDRGRGYTF. CDR3 in DNA: TGCGCCAGCAGCGGAGACAGGGGGCGCGGCTACACCTTC.

V and J are TRBV6-5 and TRBJ2-5, with D possibly being TRBD1 or TRBD2 (7 bases each). V was cut by 2 bases and J by 4 bases, with 14 bases left in between. CDR3 length: 15 residues. Looked up from germline, CDR1 is MNHEY and CDR2 is SVGAGI. The CDR3 DNA sequence: TGTGCCAGCAGTTACCTGGGACAGCGGGGAGAGACCCAGTACTTC. Its protein product is CASSYLGQRGETQYF.

This clone was counted a few times. The rearrangement uses TRBV5-3 and TRBJ1-6; TRBD1 is a possible D gene (6 bases). TRBV5-3 is an ORF, and what it does is uncertain. There are 13 residues in the CDR3. V was pared by 2 bases and J by 10 bases, with 10 bases between. In DNA, the CDR3 is TGTGCCAGAAGCTTTAAAACAGGGTCACCCCTCCACTTT. It codes for CARSFKTGSPLHF.

The genes are TRBV5-1 and TRBJ2-3; D possibly matches TRBD1 or TRBD2 (6 bases each). Germline lookup yields CDR1 SGHRS and CDR2 YFSETQ. There are 16 residues in the CDR3. The V and J ends lost 4 bases and 4 bases respectively, with 19 bases between them. The DNA of the CDR3 is TGCGCCAGCAGCCGTCTACTAGAAGGGGGGCCAGATACGCAGTATTTT. Amino acids: CASSRLLEGGPDTQYF.

V is TRBV9 and J is TRBJ1-2; 10 bases match TRBD1. Germline assignment: CDR1 SGDLS and CDR2 YYNGEE. This CDR3 has 14 amino acids. Unmatched junction bases numbered 8, after V lost 6 bases and J lost 6 bases. DNA for the CDR3: TGTGCCAGCAACTCCGGGACAGGGGTGGATGGCTACACCTTC. It codes for CASNSGTGVDGYTF. Based on the CDR3 plus reference TRBV9 and TRBJ1-2, the full variable domain is DSGVTQTPKHLITATGQRVTLRCSPRSGDLSVYWYQQSLDQGLQFLIQYYNGEERAKGNILERFSAQQFPDLHSELNLSSLELGDSALYFCASNSGTGVDGYTFGSGTRLTVV.

The chain links TRBV6-5 to TRBJ2-7, with D tentatively TRBD1 or TRBD2 (5 bases each). This CDR3 spans 14 amino acids. The germline V gene has CDR1 MNHEY and CDR2 SVGAGI. V gave up 2 bases and J gave up 0 bases, with 8 bases separating them. CDR3 DNA: TGTGCCAGCAGTTACGAGGGGAGCTCCTACGAGCAGTACTTC. It encodes CASSYEGSSYEQYF.

This clone was counted once. The gene calls are TRBV19 and TRBJ1-1; D perhaps matches TRBD1 (5 bases). The CDR3 is made up of 13 amino acids. Trimming removed 7 bases at V and 10 bases at J, with 19 bases between. Germline-derived CDR1 and CDR2 are LNHDA and SQIVND (reference sequence). CDR3 coding DNA: TGTGCCAGTACCCCCCTAGGGGCGCCTGGAGCTTTCTTT. Protein: CASTPLGAPGAFF.

The chain uses TRBV9 and TRBJ2-2, with D maybe TRBD1 (6 bases). The CDR3 sequence is 16 residues long. Trimming shortened V by 3 bases and J by 1 base, and 13 bases separated the two germline ends. Looked up from germline, CDR1 is SGDLS and CDR2 is YYNGEE. The CDR3 coding sequence is TGTGCCAGCAGCGGGGACAAGATAAGGAACACCGGGGAGCTGTTTTTT. It yields the protein CASSGDKIRNTGELFF.

V usage is TRBV6-6 and J usage is TRBJ2-7, with unresolved D. Per germline, CDR1 MNHNY and CDR2 SVGAGI (reference sequence). This CDR3 is built from 12 residues. Trimming took off 6 bases at V and 1 base at J, with 7 bases between the two ends. CDR3 amino acids: CASSPSSYEQYF. CDR3 DNA sequence: TGTGCCAGCAGCCCATCATCCTACGAGCAGTACTTC.

The table lists this clone with a count of one. At one end, the junction sequence differs from germline, possibly due to a read error. The chain uses TRBV7-7 and TRBJ2-5, with unresolved D. Germline-derived CDR1 and CDR2 are SSHAT and FNYEAQ (reference sequence). This CDR3 region has 13 residues. The CDR3 DNA reads TGTGCTAGCAGCTTACAGCAGAGGGAGACCCAGTACTTC. Translated, it gives CASSLQQRETQYF. The entire variable domain, with the rest obtained from reference TRBV7-7 and TRBJ2-5, is as follows: GAGVSQSPRYKVTKRGQDVTLRCDPISSHATLYWYQQALGQGPEFLTYFNYEAQPDKSGLPSDRFSAERPEGSISTLTIQRTEQRDSAMYRCASSLQQRETQYFGPGTRLLVL.

The J gene is TRBJ1-4, the V gene TRBV2, with 7 bases identical to TRBD1. Trimming cost V 6 bases and J 1 base; bases outside gene matches: 2. Germline CDR1 reads SNHLY; CDR2 reads FYNNEI. The CDR3 is made up of 14 amino acids. CDR3 sequence reads: CASRRQGTNEKLFF. The CDR3 DNA reads TGTGCCAGCAGAAGACAGGGAACTAATGAAAAACTGTTTTTT. Full variable domain (rest looked up from reference TRBV2 and TRBJ1-4): EPEVTQTPSHQVTQMGQEVILRCVPISNHLYFYWYRQILGQKVEFLVSFYNNEISEKSEIFDDQFSVERPDGSNFTLKIRSTKLEDSAMYFCASRRQGTNEKLFFGSGTQLSVL.

The chain is built from TRBV10-1 and TRBJ1-1, with 7 positions matching TRBD1. Germline assignment: CDR1 WNHNN and CDR2 SYGVQD (reference sequence). CDR3 length equals 13 residues. The V and J ends lost 8 bases and 4 bases, in that order; junction bases with no gene match: 7. CDR3 nucleotide sequence: TGCGCCAGCCGACAGGGTAGGAGCACTGAAGCTTTCTTT. Translating it yields CASRQGRSTEAFF.

The chain couples TRBV6-6 to TRBJ2-2; D assignment may be TRBD1 or TRBD2 (5 bases each). With 7 bases removed from V and 4 bases from J, the gap between germline ends came to 16 bases. The CDR3 is made up of 15 amino acids. Germline lookup yields CDR1 MNHNY and CDR2 SVGAGI (reference sequence). The CDR3 DNA sequence: TGTGCCAGCACAAACTCCGGGACGGGCACCGGGGAGCTGTTTTTT. This translates into CASTNSGTGTGELFF.

A note on this clone: The sample carries other DNA sequences with the same CDR3. The gene calls are TRBV5-1 and TRBJ2-2, with a tentative D call TRBD1 (6 bases). The germline gives CDR1 SGHRS, CDR2 YFSETQ. The CDR3 covers 16 residues. Trimming shortened V by 4 bases and J by 1 base, and 14 bases separated the two germline ends. CDR3 in amino acids: CASSPQGGLNTGELFF. Here the CDR3 DNA reads TGCGCCAGCAGCCCACAGGGTGGGCTGAACACCGGGGAGCTGTTTTTT.

The chain employs TRBV5-1 and TRBJ1-3; no clear D. V was cut by 4 bases and J by 0 bases, with 11 bases left in between. This CDR3 contains 15 residues. Germline CDR1 and CDR2: SGHRS and YFSETQ. The CDR3 loop reads CASSTDGDSGNTIYF. The CDR3 nucleotides are TGCGCCAGCAGCACGGACGGTGACTCTGGAAACACCATATATTTT. Using reference TRBV5-1 and TRBJ1-3 for the parts outside the CDR3, the full variable domain is KAGVTQTPRYLIKTRGQQVTLSCSPISGHRSVSWYQQTPGQGLQFLFEYFSETQRNKGNFPGRFSGRQFSNSRSEMNVSTLELGDSALYLCASSTDGDSGNTIYFGEGSWLTVV.

The genes are TRBV7-9 and TRBJ2-1; D unclear. CDR1 is SEHNR, CDR2 FQNEAQ, per germline (reference sequence). The V end lost 1 base, the J end lost 0 bases, and 13 bases lay between the germline ends. There are 17 residues in the CDR3. This chain's CDR3 is CASSLDWGVGSYNEQFF. CDR3 nucleotide sequence: TGTGCCAGCAGCTTAGATTGGGGTGTGGGCTCCTACAATGAGCAGTTCTTC.

DNA of the CDR3: TGCGCCAGCAGTGAGTCGGATAGAGTGCAGTATTTT. Translation gives CASSESDRVQYF. The V call is TRBV10-1, the J call TRBJ2-3, with no clear D. The V and J ends lost 0 bases and 11 bases respectively, with 9 bases between them. This CDR3 contains 12 residues. Germline lookup yields CDR1 WNHNN and CDR2 SYGVQD (reference sequence).